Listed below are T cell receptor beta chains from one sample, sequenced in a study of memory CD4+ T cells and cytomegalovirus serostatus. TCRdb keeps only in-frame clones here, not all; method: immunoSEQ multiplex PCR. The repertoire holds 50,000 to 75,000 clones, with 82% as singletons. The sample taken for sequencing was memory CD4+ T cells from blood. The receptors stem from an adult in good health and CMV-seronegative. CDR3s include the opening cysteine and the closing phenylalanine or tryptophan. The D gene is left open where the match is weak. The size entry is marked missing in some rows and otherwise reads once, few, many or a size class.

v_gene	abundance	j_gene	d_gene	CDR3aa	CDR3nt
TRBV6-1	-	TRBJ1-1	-	CASPSQGFGNTEAFF	TGTGCCAGCCCTAGTCAGGGATTCGGGAACACTGAAGCTTTCTTT
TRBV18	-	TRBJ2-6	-	CASSPTPGTGANVLTF	TGTGCCAGCTCACCCACCCCGGGAACCGGGGCCAACGTCCTGACTTTC
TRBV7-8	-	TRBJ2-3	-	CASSLAEAGTGRDTQYF	TGTGCCAGCAGCTTAGCGGAAGCGGGGACAGGAAGGGATACGCAGTATTTT
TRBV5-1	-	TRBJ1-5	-	CASSLEGRGQPQHF	TGCGCCAGCAGCTTGGAGGGACGGGGGCAGCCCCAGCATTTT
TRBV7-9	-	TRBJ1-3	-	CASSLGREWNSGNTIYF	TGTGCCAGCAGCTTAGGGAGGGAATGGAACTCTGGAAACACCATATATTTT
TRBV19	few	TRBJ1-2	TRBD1	CASTRTGIVYGYTF	TGTGCCAGTACCCGGACAGGGATCGTCTATGGCTACACCTTC
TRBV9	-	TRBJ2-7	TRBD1	CASSPGQGSRTYEQYF	TGTGCCAGCAGCCCGGGACAGGGGTCTAGGACCTACGAGCAGTACTTC
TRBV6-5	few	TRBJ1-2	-	CASSATGFYGYTF	TGTGCCAGCAGCGCGACAGGTTTCTATGGCTACACCTTC
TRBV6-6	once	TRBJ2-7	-	CASGGKGEQYF	TGTGCCAGCGGAGGGAAAGGCGAGCAGTACTTC
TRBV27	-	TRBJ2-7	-	CASTPRDGTYEQYF	TGTGCCAGCACTCCCCGGGACGGAACCTACGAGCAGTACTTC
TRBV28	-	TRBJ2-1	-	CASSSYGSRRSYNEQFF	TGTGCCAGCAGTTCCTATGGTAGCAGACGCTCCTACAATGAGCAGTTCTTC
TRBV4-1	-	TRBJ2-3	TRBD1	CASSQTQGAGDTQYF	TGCGCCAGCAGCCAAACACAGGGGGCGGGAGATACGCAGTATTTT
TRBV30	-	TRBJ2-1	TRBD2	CAWIKRGVRNNEQFF	TGTGCCTGGATTAAGCGGGGGGTCCGTAACAATGAGCAGTTCTTC
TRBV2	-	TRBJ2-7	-	CASSGSYEQYF	TGTGCCAGCAGCGGGTCCTATGAACAGTACTTC
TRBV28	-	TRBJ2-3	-	CASDGGSTDTQYF	TGTGCCAGCGATGGCGGCAGCACAGATACGCAGTATTTT
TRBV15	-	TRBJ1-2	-	CATSTYRLEAYGYTF	TGTGCCACCAGCACGTACAGGCTAGAGGCCTATGGCTACACCTTC
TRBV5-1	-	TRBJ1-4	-	CASSNGQSYEKLFF	TGCGCCAGCAGCAACGGACAGTCCTATGAAAAACTGTTTTTT
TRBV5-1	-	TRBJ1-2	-	CASSPRATNYGYTF	TGCGCCAGCAGCCCCCGGGCCACAAACTATGGCTACACCTTC
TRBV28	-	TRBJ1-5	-	CASSGKEILSNQPQHF	TGTGCCAGCAGTGGTAAAGAGATCCTTAGCAATCAGCCCCAGCATTTT
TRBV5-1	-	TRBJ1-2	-	CASSLGGLNYGYTF	TGCGCCAGCAGCTTGGGGGGGCTTAACTATGGCTACACCTTC
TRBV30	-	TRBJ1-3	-	CAWSGHGRDTIYF	TGTGCCTGGAGTGGTCATGGGAGGGACACCATATATTTT
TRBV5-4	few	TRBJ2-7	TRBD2	CASSEGLAETEQYF	TGTGCCAGCAGCGAAGGACTAGCGGAGACCGAGCAGTACTTC
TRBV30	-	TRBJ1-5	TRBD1	CASQGDRNQPQHF	TGTGCCTCTCAGGGGGACCGAAATCAGCCCCAGCATTTT
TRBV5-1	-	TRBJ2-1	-	CASSLQRTAYNEQFF	TGCGCCAGCAGCCTCCAGCGGACCGCTTACAATGAGCAGTTCTTC
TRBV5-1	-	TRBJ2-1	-	CASSLGENNEQFF	TGCGCCAGCAGCTTGGGCGAAAACAATGAGCAGTTCTTC
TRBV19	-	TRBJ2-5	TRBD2	CATSAGGAGGETQYF	TGTGCCACCTCTGCGGGGGGTGCGGGAGGGGAGACCCAGTACTTC
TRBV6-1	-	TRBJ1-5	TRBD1	CASSTGTARNQPQHF	TGTGCCAGCAGTACCGGGACAGCAAGAAATCAGCCCCAGCATTTT
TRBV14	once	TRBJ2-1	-	CASSQSGIEQFF	TGTGCCAGCAGTCAATCAGGGATTGAGCAGTTCTTC
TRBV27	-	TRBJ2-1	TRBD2	CASSAPRLLAGDYNEQFF	TGTGCCAGCAGTGCTCCAAGACTCCTAGCGGGGGATTACAATGAGCAGTTCTTC
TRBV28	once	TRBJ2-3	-	CASSSGTDTQYF	TGTGCCAGCTCCAGCGGCACAGATACGCAGTATTTT
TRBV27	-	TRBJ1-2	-	CASSLWQNPNYGYTF	TGTGCCAGCAGTTTATGGCAGAACCCTAACTATGGCTACACCTTC
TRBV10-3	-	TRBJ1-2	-	CAISSNRDNFFYFYGYTF	TGTGCCATCAGCAGCAACCGGGACAATTTTTTTTACTTTTATGGCTACACCTTC
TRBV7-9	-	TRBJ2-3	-	CASSQGGATRATDTQYF	TGTGCCAGCAGCCAGGGCGGGGCTACACGGGCGACAGATACGCAGTATTTT
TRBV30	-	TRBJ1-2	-	CAWIWGTATNGYTF	TGTGCCTGGATCTGGGGTACGGCAACAAATGGCTACACCTTC
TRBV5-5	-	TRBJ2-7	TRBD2	CASSPRSSGSSYEQYF	TGTGCCAGCAGCCCGCGGTCTAGCGGGAGCTCCTACGAGCAGTACTTC
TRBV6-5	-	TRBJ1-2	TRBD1	CASSSQGGVYGYTF	TGTGCCAGCAGTTCCCAGGGGGGGGTTTATGGCTACACCTTC
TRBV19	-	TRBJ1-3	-	CASSIPRGARGNTIYF	TGTGCCAGTAGTATCCCTCGTGGGGCTCGTGGAAACACCATATATTTT
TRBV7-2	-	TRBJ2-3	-	CASSLYGQGPDTQYF	TGTGCCAGCAGCTTATACGGGCAGGGCCCAGATACGCAGTATTTT
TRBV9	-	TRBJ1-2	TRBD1	CASSVADRFTYGYTF	TGTGCCAGCAGCGTAGCGGACAGGTTTACCTATGGCTACACCTTC
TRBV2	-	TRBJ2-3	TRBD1	CASSRDRNTDTQYF	TGTGCCAGCAGCCGGGACAGGAACACAGATACGCAGTATTTT
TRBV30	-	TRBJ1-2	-	CAWRGGQTFYGYTF	TGTGCCTGGAGAGGAGGACAGACCTTCTATGGCTACACCTTC
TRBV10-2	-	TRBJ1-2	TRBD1	CASSGTGDYGYTF	TGCGCCAGCAGCGGGACAGGGGACTATGGCTACACCTTC
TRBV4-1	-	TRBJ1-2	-	CASSRFGPRSYGYTF	TGCGCCAGCAGCCGTTTCGGGCCCCGGAGCTATGGCTACACCTTC
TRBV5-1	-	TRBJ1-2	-	CASSLGDPAYGYTF	TGCGCCAGCAGCTTGGGCGACCCAGCTTATGGCTACACCTTC
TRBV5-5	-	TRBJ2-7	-	CASSRRQEPYEQYF	TGTGCCAGCAGCCGTAGACAGGAACCCTACGAGCAGTACTTC
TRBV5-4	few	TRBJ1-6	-	CASSLSRDLWGGDSPLHF	TGTGCCAGCAGCTTGTCAAGGGATCTCTGGGGAGGCGATTCACCCCTCCACTTT
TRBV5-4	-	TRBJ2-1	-	CASSSLVSNEQFF	TGTGCCAGCAGCTCCCTAGTGAGTAATGAGCAGTTCTTC
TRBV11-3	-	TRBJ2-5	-	CASSTGEVGETQYF	TGTGCCAGCAGCACGGGGGAGGTCGGGGAGACCCAGTACTTC